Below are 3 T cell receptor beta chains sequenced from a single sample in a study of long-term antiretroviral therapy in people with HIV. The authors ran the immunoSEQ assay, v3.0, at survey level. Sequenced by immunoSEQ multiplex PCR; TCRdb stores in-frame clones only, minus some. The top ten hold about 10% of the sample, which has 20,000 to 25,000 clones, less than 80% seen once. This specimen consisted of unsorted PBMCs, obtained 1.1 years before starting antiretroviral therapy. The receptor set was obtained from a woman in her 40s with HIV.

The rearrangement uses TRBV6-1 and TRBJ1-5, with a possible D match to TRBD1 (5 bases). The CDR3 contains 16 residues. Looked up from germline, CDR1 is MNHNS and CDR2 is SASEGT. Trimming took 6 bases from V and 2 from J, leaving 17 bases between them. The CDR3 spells CASSEIQGLGNQPQHF. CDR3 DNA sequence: TGTGCCAGCAGCGAAATCCAGGGTTTGGGCAATCAGCCCCAGCATTTT.

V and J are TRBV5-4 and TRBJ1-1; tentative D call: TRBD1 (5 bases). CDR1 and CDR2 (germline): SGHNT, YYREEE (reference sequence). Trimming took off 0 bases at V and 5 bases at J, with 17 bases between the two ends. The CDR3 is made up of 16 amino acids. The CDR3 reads CASSLAGQGAWTEAFF. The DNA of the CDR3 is TGTGCCAGCAGCTTGGCGGGCCAGGGCGCGTGGACTGAAGCTTTCTTT.

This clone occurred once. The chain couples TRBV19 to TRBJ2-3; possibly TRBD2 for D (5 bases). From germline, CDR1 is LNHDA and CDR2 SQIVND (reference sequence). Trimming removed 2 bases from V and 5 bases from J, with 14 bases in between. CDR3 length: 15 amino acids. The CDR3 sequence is CASSISGVLGDTQYF. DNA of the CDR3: TGTGCCAGTAGTATATCCGGGGTATTGGGAGATACGCAGTATTTT.